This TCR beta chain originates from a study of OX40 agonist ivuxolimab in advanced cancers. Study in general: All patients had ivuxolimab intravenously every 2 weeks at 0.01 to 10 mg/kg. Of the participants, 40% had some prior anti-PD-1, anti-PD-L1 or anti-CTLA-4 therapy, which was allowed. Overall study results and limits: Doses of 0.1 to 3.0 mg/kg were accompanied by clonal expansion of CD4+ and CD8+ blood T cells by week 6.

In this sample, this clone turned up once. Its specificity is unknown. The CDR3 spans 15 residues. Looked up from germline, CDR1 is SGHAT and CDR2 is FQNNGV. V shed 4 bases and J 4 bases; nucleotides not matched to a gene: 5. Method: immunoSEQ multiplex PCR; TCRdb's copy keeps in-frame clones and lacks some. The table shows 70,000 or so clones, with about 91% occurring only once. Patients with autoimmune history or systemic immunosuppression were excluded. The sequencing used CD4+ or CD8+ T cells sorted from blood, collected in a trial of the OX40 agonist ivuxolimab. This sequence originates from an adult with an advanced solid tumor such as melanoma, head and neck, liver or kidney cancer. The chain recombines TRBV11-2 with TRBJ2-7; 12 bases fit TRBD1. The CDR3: CASSSRDRGQYEQYF. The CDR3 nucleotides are TGTGCCAGCAGCTCCCGGGACAGGGGGCAATACGAGCAGTACTTC.